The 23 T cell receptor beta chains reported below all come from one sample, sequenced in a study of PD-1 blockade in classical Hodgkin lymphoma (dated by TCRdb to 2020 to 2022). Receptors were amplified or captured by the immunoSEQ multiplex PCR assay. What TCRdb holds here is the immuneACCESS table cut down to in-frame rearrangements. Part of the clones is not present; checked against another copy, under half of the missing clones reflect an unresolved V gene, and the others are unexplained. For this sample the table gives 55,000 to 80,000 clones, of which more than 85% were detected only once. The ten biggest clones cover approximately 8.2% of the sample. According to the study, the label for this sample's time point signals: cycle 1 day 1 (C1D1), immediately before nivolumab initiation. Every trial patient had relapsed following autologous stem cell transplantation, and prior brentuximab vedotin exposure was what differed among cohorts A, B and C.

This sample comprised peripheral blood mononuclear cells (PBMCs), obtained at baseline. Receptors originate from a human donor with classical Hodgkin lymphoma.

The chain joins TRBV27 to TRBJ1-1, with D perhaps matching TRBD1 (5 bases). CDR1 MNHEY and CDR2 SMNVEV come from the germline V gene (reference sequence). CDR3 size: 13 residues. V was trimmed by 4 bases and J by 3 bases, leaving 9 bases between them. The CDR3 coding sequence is TGTGCCAGCAGTTCCAGGGAGGACACTGAAGCTTTCTTT. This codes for CASSSREDTEAFF.

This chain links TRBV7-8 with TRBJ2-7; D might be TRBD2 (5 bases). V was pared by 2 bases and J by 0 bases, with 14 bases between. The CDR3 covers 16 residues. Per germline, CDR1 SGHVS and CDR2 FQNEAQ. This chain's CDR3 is CASSLSGTSFSYEQYF. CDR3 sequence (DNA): TGTGCCAGCAGCTTATCCGGAACTAGTTTCTCCTACGAGCAGTACTTC.

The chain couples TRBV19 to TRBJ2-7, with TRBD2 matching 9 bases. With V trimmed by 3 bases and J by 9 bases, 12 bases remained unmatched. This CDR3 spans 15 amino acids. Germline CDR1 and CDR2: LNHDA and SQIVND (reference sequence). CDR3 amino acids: CASSIRLAGQAGQYF. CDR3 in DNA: TGTGCCAGTAGTATCCGGCTAGCGGGGCAAGCGGGGCAGTACTTC. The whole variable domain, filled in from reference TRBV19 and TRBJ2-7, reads DGGITQSPKYLFRKEGQNVTLSCEQNLNHDAMYWYRQDPGQGLRLIYYSQIVNDFQKGDIAEGYSVSREKKESFPLTVTSAQKNPTAFYLCASSIRLAGQAGQYFGPGTRLTVT.

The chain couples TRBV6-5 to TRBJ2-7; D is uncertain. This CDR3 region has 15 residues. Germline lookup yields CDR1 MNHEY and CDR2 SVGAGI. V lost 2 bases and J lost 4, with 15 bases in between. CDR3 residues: CASSYDDDPSYEQYF. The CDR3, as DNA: TGTGCCAGCAGTTACGATGACGACCCGTCTTACGAGCAGTACTTC.

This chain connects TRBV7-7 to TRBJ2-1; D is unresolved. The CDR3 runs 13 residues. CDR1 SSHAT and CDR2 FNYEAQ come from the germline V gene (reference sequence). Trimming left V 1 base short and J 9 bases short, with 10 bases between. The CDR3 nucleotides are TGTGCCAGCAGCTTAGTCCTCAACGCTGAGCAGTTCTTC. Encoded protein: CASSLVLNAEQFF.

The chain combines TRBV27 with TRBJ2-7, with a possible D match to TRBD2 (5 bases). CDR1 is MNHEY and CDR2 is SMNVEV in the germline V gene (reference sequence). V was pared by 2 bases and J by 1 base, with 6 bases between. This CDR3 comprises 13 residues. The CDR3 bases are TGTGCCAGCAGTTTAGGACTTTCCTACGAGCAGTACTTC. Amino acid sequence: CASSLGLSYEQYF.

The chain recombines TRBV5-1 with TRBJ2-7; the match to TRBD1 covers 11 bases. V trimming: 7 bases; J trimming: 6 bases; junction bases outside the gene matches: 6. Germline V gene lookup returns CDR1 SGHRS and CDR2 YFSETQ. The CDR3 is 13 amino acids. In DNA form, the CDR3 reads TGCGCCAGCTCGGGACAGGGGGTCTTCGAGCAGTACTTC. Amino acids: CASSGQGVFEQYF.

CDR3 loop: CASTTTLGNEQFF. As DNA, the CDR3 is TGTGCCAGCACAACTACCTTGGGCAATGAGCAGTTCTTC. The chain has TRBV6-5 and TRBJ2-1; D uncertain. This CDR3 has 13 amino acids. Germline V CDR1 and CDR2: MNHEY, SVGAGI. Trimming took off 7 bases at V and 6 bases at J, with 13 bases between the two ends.

CDR3 sequence: CASSIDDSNQPQHF. CDR3 DNA: TGTGCCAGTAGTATAGATGATAGCAATCAGCCCCAGCATTTT. The J gene is TRBJ1-5, the V gene TRBV19; D not certain. CDR1 and CDR2 from the germline V gene are LNHDA and SQIVND (reference sequence). V dropped 0 bases and J dropped 0 bases, with 3 bases sitting between them. This CDR3 contains 14 residues.

The CDR3 DNA follows: TGTGCCAGCAGCTTAGTTGGGCGGACCTCCTACAATGAGCAGTTCTTC. Translating it yields CASSLVGRTSYNEQFF. The chain recombines TRBV13 with TRBJ2-1; D gene unclear. Germline CDR1 is PRHDT and CDR2 is FYEKMQ (reference sequence). V gave up 1 base and J gave up 0 bases, with 10 bases separating them. This CDR3 region has 16 residues.

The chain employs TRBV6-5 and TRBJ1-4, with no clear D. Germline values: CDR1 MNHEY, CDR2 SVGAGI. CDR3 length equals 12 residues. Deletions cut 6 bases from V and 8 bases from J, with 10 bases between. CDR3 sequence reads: CASSPDREKLFF. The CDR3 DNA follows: TGTGCCAGCAGCCCGGATAGAGAAAAACTGTTTTTT.

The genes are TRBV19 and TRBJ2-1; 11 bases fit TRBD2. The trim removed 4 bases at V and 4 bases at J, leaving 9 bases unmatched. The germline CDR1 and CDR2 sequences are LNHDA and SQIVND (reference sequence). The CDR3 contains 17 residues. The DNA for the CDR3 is TGTGCCAGTAGTAGAAGACTAGCGGGGTCAGGGTACAATGAGCAGTTCTTC. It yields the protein CASSRRLAGSGYNEQFF.

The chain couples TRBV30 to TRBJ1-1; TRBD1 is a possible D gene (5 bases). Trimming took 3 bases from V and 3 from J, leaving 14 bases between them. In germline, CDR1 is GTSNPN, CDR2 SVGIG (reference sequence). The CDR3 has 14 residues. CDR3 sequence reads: CAWSAGLGDTEAFF. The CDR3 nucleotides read TGTGCCTGGAGCGCCGGACTAGGGGACACTGAAGCTTTCTTT.

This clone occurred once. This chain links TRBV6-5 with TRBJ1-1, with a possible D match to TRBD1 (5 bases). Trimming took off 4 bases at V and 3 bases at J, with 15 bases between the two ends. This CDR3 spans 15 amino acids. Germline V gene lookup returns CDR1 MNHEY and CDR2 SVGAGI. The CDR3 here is CASSSHRLADTEAFF. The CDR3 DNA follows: TGTGCCAGCAGTTCCCACAGGTTGGCGGACACTGAAGCTTTCTTT.

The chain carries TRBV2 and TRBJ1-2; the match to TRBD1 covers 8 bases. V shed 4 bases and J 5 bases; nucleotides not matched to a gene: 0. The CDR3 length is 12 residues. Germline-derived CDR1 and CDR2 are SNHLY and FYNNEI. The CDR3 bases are TGTGCCAGCAGTGGGACAGGGTATGGCTACACCTTC. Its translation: CASSGTGYGYTF. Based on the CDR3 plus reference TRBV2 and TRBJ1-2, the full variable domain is EPEVTQTPSHQVTQMGQEVILRCVPISNHLYFYWYRQILGQKVEFLVSFYNNEISEKSEIFDDQFSVERPDGSNFTLKIRSTKLEDSAMYFCASSGTGYGYTFGSGTRLTVV.

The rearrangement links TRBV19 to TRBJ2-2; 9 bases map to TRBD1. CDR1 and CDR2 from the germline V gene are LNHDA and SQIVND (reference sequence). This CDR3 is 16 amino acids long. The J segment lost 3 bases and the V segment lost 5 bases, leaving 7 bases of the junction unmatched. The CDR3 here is CASSPGTGIDTGELFF. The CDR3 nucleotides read TGTGCCAGTAGTCCCGGGACAGGGATCGACACCGGGGAGCTGTTTTTT. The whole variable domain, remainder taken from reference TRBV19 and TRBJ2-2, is DGGITQSPKYLFRKEGQNVTLSCEQNLNHDAMYWYRQDPGQGLRLIYYSQIVNDFQKGDIAEGYSVSREKKESFPLTVTSAQKNPTAFYLCASSPGTGIDTGELFFGEGSRLTVL.

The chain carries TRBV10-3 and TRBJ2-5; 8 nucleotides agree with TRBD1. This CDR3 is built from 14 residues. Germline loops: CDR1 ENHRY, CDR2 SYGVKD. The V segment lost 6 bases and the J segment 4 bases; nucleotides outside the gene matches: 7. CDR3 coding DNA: TGTGCCATCAGCGCTGGACAGGGCAGAGAGACCCAGTACTTC. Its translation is CAISAGQGRETQYF.

The CDR3 bases are TGTGCCACCGGACAGGGAAGGGTTAGCAGGTCCAAAAACATTCAGTACTTC. Its protein product is CATGQGRVSRSKNIQYF. This chain links TRBV19 with TRBJ2-4; 8 bases line up with TRBD1. J was trimmed by 2 bases and V by 10 bases; bases with no gene match: 16. This CDR3 has 17 amino acids. The V gene's germline CDR1 is LNHDA and CDR2 SQIVND (reference sequence).

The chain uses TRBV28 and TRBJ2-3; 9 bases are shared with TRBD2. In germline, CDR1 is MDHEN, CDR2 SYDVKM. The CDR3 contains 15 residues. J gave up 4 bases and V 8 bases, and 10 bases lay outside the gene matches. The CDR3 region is CASRQVLAGPDTQYF. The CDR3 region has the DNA TGTGCCAGCCGGCAGGTGCTAGCGGGACCAGATACGCAGTATTTT.

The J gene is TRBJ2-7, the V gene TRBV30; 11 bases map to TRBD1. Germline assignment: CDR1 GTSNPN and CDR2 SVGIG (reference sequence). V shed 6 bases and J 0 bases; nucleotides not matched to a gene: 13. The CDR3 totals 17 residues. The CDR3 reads CACPRPGTGGYSYEQYF. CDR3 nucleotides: TGTGCCTGCCCCAGGCCCGGGACAGGGGGTTACTCCTACGAGCAGTACTTC.

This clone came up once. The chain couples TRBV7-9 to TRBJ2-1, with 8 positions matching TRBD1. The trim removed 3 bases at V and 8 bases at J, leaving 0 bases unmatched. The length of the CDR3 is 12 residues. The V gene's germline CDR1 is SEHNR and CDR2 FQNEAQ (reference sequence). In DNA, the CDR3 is TGTGCCAGCAGCTTGACAGGGGATGAGCAGTTCTTC. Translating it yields CASSLTGDEQFF.

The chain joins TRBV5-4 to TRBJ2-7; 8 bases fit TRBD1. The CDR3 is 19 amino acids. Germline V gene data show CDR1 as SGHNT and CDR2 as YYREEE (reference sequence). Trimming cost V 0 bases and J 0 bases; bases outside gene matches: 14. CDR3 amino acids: CASSLVGTGMSTSSYEQYF. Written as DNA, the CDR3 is TGTGCCAGCAGCTTGGTCGGGACAGGAATGAGTACAAGCTCCTACGAGCAGTACTTC.

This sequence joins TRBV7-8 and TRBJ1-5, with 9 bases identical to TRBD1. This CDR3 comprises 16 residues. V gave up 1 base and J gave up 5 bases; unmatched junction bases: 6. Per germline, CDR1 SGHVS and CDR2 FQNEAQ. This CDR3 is CASSLDLRQGDQPQHF. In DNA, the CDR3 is TGTGCCAGCAGCTTAGATCTCAGACAGGGGGATCAGCCCCAGCATTTT. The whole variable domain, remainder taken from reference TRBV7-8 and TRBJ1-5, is GAGVSQSPRYKVAKRGQDVALRCDPISGHVSLFWYQQALGQGPEFLTYFQNEAQLDKSGLPSDRFFAERPEGSVSTLKIQRTQQEDSAVYLCASSLDLRQGDQPQHFGDGTRLSIL.